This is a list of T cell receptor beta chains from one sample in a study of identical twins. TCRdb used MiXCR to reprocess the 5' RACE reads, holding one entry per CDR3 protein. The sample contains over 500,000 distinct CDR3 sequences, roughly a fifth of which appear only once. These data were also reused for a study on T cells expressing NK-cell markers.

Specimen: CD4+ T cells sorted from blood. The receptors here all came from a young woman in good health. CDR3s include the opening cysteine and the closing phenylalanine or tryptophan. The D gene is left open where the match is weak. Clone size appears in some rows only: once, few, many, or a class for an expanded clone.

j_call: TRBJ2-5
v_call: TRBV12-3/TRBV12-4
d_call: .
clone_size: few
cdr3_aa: CASTPVGLETQYF
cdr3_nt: TGTGCCAGCACCCCTGTGGGGCTGGAGACCCAGTACTTC

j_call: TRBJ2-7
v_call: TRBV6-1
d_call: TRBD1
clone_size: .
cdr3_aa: CASRTTGQGSYEQYF
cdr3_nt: TGTGCCAGCAGAACTACGGGACAGGGAAGCTACGAGCAGTACTTC

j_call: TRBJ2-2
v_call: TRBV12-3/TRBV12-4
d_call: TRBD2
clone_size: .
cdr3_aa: CASNLAEYTGELFF
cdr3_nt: TGTGCCAGCAATCTAGCGGAGTACACCGGGGAGCTGTTTTTT

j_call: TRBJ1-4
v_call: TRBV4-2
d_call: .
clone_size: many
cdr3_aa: CASSQERGGPGEKLFF
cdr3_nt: TGTGCCAGCAGCCAAGAAAGGGGAGGGCCGGGTGAAAAACTGTTTTTT

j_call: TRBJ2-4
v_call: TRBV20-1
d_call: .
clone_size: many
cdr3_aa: CSASGRGNIQYF
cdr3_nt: TGCAGTGCTAGTGGCCGAGGGAACATTCAGTACTTC

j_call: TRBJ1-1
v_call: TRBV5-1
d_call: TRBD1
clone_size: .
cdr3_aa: CASSLGDRNTEAFF
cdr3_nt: TGCGCCAGCAGCTTGGGGGACAGGAACACTGAAGCTTTCTTT

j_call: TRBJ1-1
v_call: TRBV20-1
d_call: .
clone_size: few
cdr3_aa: CSARDREYGMNTEAFF
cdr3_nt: TGCAGTGCTAGAGACAGGGAATACGGCATGAACACTGAAGCTTTCTTT

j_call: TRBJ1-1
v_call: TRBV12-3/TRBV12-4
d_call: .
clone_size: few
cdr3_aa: CASTPGGRDEAFF
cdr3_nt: TGTGCCAGCACACCCGGGGGTAGAGATGAAGCTTTCTTT

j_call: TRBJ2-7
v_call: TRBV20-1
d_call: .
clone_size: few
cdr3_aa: CSARRQGLQYEQYF
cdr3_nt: TGCAGTGCTAGACGACAGGGACTTCAGTACGAGCAGTACTTC

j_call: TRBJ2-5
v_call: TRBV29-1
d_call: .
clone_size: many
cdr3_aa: CSVELARETQYF
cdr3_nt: TGCAGCGTAGAACTAGCACGGGAGACCCAGTACTTC

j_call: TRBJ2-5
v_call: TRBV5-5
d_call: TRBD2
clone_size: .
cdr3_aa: CASSLGGGRGQETQYF
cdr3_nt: TGTGCCAGCAGCCTGGGCGGGGGTCGGGGCCAAGAGACCCAGTACTTC

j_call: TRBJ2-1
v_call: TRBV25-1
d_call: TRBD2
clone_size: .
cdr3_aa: CASSRASGRAKEQFF
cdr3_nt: TGTGCCAGCAGTCGAGCTAGCGGGAGGGCCAAAGAGCAGTTCTTC

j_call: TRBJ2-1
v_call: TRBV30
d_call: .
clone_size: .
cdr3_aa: CAWRALGNEQFF
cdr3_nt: TGTGCCTGGAGGGCCCTAGGGAATGAGCAGTTCTTC

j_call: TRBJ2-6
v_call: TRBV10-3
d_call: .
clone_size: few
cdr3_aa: CASGDNRNSGANVLTF
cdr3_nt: TGTGCCTCTGGGGACAACCGAAACTCTGGGGCCAACGTCCTGACTTTC

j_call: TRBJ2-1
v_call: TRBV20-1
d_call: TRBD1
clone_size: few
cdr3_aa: CSARGQAYNEQFF
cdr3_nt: TGCAGTGCTAGGGGACAGGCCTACAATGAGCAGTTCTTC

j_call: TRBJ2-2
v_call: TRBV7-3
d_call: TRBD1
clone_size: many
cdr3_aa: CASSKQHPGQGGAGELFF
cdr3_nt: TGTGCCAGCAGCAAACAACACCCTGGACAGGGCGGTGCCGGGGAGCTGTTTTTT

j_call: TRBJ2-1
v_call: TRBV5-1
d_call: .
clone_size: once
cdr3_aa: CASSPGDTYNEQFF
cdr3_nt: TGCGCCAGCAGTCCAGGGGATACCTACAATGAGCAGTTCTTC

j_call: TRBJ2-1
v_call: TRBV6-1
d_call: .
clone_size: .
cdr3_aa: CASSPKGLHNEQFF
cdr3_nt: TGTGCCAGCAGTCCAAAGGGACTCCACAATGAGCAGTTCTTC

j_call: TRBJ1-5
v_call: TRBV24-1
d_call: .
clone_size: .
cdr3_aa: CATSSGAHQPQHF
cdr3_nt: TGTGCCACCTCTTCAGGAGCCCATCAGCCCCAGCATTTT

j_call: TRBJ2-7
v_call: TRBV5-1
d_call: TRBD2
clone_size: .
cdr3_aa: CASSLVPSGEYEQYF
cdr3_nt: TGCGCCAGCAGCTTGGTGCCTAGCGGGGAGTACGAGCAGTACTTC

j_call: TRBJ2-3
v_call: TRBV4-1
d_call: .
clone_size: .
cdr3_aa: CASSPWDKSTDTQYF
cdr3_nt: TGCGCCAGCAGCCCATGGGACAAGAGCACAGATACGCAGTATTTT

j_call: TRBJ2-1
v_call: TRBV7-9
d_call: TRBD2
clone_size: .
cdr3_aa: CASSPAGSGYNEQFF
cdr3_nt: TGTGCCAGCAGCCCAGCGGGATCGGGCTACAATGAGCAGTTCTTC

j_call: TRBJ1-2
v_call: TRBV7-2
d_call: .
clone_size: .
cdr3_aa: CASSPGTAAYGYTF
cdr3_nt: TGTGCCAGCAGCCCGGGGACCGCCGCCTATGGCTACACCTTC

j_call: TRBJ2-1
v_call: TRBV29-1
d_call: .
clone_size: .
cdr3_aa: CSVRTGGEQFF
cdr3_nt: TGCAGCGTTCGAACAGGCGGTGAGCAGTTCTTC

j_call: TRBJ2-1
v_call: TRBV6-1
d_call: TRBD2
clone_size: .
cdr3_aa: CASGPSGSLYNEQFF
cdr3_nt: TGTGCCAGCGGTCCAAGCGGGAGTCTCTACAATGAGCAGTTCTTC